This T cell receptor (beta chain) was found in a study of T cell responses to AZD1222 COVID-19 vaccine. The assay was immunoSEQ multiplex PCR, and TCRdb's table has in-frame clones only and misses some. Its table records about 140,000 clones. Findings and limits, study-wide: After the peak T cell response, and only then, were repertoires sampled. Dominant CD4 TCR responses targeted spike regions 160-218 and 743-854. White British ancestry dominated among donors, who included more females, and clonal diversity was possibly underestimated.

Turning to this clone: Its antigen is not identified.

V was cut by 5 bases and J by 8 bases, with 18 bases left in between. CDR3 length: 14 amino acids. Germline-derived CDR1 and CDR2 are SGHAT and FQNNGV. The chain uses TRBV11-2 and TRBJ1-2; tentative D call: TRBD1 (5 bases). This TCR was recovered from an adult in good health. Source material: peripheral blood. CDR3 sequence (DNA): TGTGCCAGCAGCCACCGGGTGGGGACCGGGGGCTACACCTTC. Amino acid sequence: CASSHRVGTGGYTF. Filled out from reference TRBV11-2 and TRBJ1-2, the complete variable domain reads EAGVAQSPRYKIIEKRQSVAFWCNPISGHATLYWYQQILGQGPKLLIQFQNNGVVDDSQLPKDRFSAERLKGVDSTLKIQPAKLEDSAVYLCASSHRVGTGGYTFGSGTRLTVV.